A selection of T cell receptor beta chains follows, all from one sample in a study of OX40 agonist ivuxolimab in advanced cancers. The repertoire was sequenced with immunoSEQ multiplex PCR; TCRdb's copy has only in-frame clones and lacks some. The data contain 46,000 or so clones, more than 70% of them singletons. Material: CD4+ or CD8+ T cells sorted from blood, obtained in a trial of the OX40 agonist ivuxolimab. The source is an adult with an advanced solid tumor such as melanoma, head and neck, liver or kidney cancer. Both conserved end residues are part of each CDR3. D genes are given only for firm matches.

V	J	D	CDR3	DNA
TRBV19	TRBJ1-4	.	CASSFRPSGGEKLFF	TGTGCCAGTAGTTTCCGACCCTCGGGAGGTGAAAAACTGTTTTTT
TRBV19	TRBJ2-1	TRBD2	CASSAAGTSISYNEQFF	TGTGCCAGTAGTGCGGCCGGGACTAGTATTTCCTACAATGAGCAGTTCTTC
TRBV7-9	TRBJ2-1	.	CASRRGPGSYNEQFF	TGTGCCAGCAGACGGGGGCCCGGCTCCTACAATGAGCAGTTCTTC
TRBV18	TRBJ1-4	.	CASSPSPPGSGANEKLFF	TGTGCCAGCTCACCATCACCTCCTGGGTCAGGGGCTAATGAAAAACTGTTTTTT
TRBV28	TRBJ2-7	TRBD2	CASSPRGAGSYEQYF	TGTGCCAGCAGCCCTCGAGGAGCGGGATCCTACGAGCAGTACTTC
TRBV6-1	TRBJ2-7	TRBD1	CASSPAGGSYEQYF	TGTGCCAGCAGTCCAGCAGGGGGCTCCTACGAGCAGTACTTC
TRBV30	TRBJ2-3	.	CAWSVGGSLPDTQYF	TGTGCCTGGAGTGTAGGGGGGTCCCTCCCAGATACGCAGTATTTT
TRBV7-2	TRBJ2-1	TRBD2	CASGKTSGRSTRRYNEQFF	TGTGCCAGCGGGAAGACTAGCGGGAGGAGCACAAGGAGGTACAATGAGCAGTTCTTC
TRBV11-2	TRBJ2-7	.	CASSSPVSVGEQYF	TGTGCCAGCAGCTCACCAGTATCGGTGGGCGAGCAGTACTTC
TRBV9	TRBJ1-2	TRBD1	CASSPRQGYGYTF	TGTGCCAGCAGCCCAAGACAGGGGTATGGCTACACCTTC
TRBV2	TRBJ2-1	.	CASSARGDEQFF	TGTGCCAGCAGTGCCAGGGGGGATGAGCAGTTCTTC
TRBV27	TRBJ2-3	.	CASSPTNTDTQYF	TGTGCCAGCAGTCCTACGAACACAGATACGCAGTATTTT
TRBV27	TRBJ2-1	.	CASTSRSKSYNEQFF	TGTGCCAGCACCTCTCGGAGTAAATCCTACAATGAGCAGTTCTTC